Sequencing of this TCR beta chain was carried out in a study of shared clonotypes between healthy human individuals. Findings of the study overall: The study generally estimated greater richness for naive than memory subsets. In this cohort, only blood was sampled, and tissue repertoires likely differ.

Using immunoSEQ multiplex PCR, the repertoire was profiled, and TCRdb retains in-frame clones only, with some absent. The sample includes about 2.4 million clones, approximately 94% seen only once; the top ten take 0.13% to 0.15%. A note on this clone: Antigen unknown.

Germline CDR1 SGHTA, CDR2 FQGNSA. Trimming cost V 4 bases and J 10 bases; bases outside gene matches: 13. The CDR3 length is 16 residues. This clonotype was sampled from a man aged 18 to 35 in good health. Sequencing used naive CD4+ T cells sorted from blood. Subset: CD45RA+ positively selected. The chain links TRBV7-2 to TRBJ2-1; 10 bases fit TRBD2. The CDR3 nucleotides read TGTGCCAGCAGCTCCTATCCGGGACTAGCGTTGGGCGAGCAGTTCTTC. Residues: CASSSYPGLALGEQFF.